The 11 T cell receptor beta chains in this list originate from one sample, sequenced in a study of T-cell reconstitution after alpha-beta-depleted transplantation in children. A library of TCRbeta sequences, prepared with unique molecular identifiers, was generated. TCRdb processed the PCR reads anew with MiXCR; each CDR3 protein has one entry. The table records about 580,000 distinct CDR3 sequences, 20% to 25% of them present only once. Sequencing was performed on PBMCs, mostly from graft donor cells, taken 360 days after TCRalphabeta/CD19-depleted stem cell transplant. Receptors were obtained from a boy under two years old who had a stem cell transplant for acute myeloid leukemia, so the T cells may come from the graft donor.

In this sample, this clonotype turned up many times. The chain recombines TRBV4-3 with TRBJ2-7; 7 bases align to TRBD2. Germline CDR1 reads LGHNA; CDR2 reads YSLEER. The junction had 13 bases not matched to a gene; V was cut back by 1 base and J by 1 base. The CDR3 covers 18 residues. This chain's CDR3 is CASSQVWEGVGTSYEQYF. The CDR3 region has the DNA TGCGCCAGCAGCCAAGTTTGGGAGGGTGTTGGGACTTCCTACGAGCAGTACTTC.

The CDR3 DNA sequence: TGTGCCACCAGCAGAGAAAGCAGGGTTGGTTCACCCCTCCACTTT. Translation gives CATSRESRVGSPLHF. This sequence joins TRBV15 and TRBJ1-6, with D perhaps TRBD1 (5 bases). CDR1 LNHNV and CDR2 YYDKDF come from the germline V gene (reference sequence). This CDR3 comprises 15 residues. Trimming took 0 bases from V and 9 from J, leaving 12 bases between them.

This clonotype showed up just a few times. The V gene is TRBV20-1, the J gene TRBJ2-1, with TRBD1 identical over 7 bases. The CDR3 length is 14 residues. Germline V gives CDR1 DFQATT, CDR2 SNEGSKA (reference sequence). V trimming: 0 bases; J trimming: 4 bases; junction bases outside the gene matches: 3. For the CDR3, the DNA is TGCAGTGCTAGAGAGGGGACAGAATACAATGAGCAGTTCTTC. Translated: CSAREGTEYNEQFF.

This clonotype was recorded many times. The V gene is TRBV12-3 or TRBV12-4, the J gene TRBJ1-1; D may be TRBD1 (5 bases). The CDR3 is made up of 15 amino acids. The V end was cut by 2 bases, the J end by 5 bases, with 15 bases between. The CDR3 DNA sequence: TGTGCCAGCAGTTTACCCTCATTGGGGGGAACTGAAGCTTTCTTT. Translating gives CASSLPSLGGTEAFF.

At least ten counts were recorded for this clonotype. Relative to the germline gene, one junction end is altered; a read error may explain this. This sequence joins TRBV5-1 and TRBJ1-1; D gene ambiguous. From germline, CDR1 is SGHRS and CDR2 YFSETQ. CDR3 length: 14 amino acids. Written as DNA, the CDR3 is TGTGCCAGCAGCTTAGAGGGTGTGAACACTGAAGCTTTCTTT. Protein product: CASSLEGVNTEAFF. Full variable domain (missing parts from reference TRBV5-1 and TRBJ1-1): KAGVTQTPRYLIKTRGQQVTLSCSPISGHRSVSWYQQTPGQGLQFLFEYFSETQRNKGNFPGRFSGRQFSNSRSEMNVSTLELGDSALYLCASSLEGVNTEAFFGQGTRLTVV.

The V gene is TRBV20-1, the J gene TRBJ2-3, with 8 bases matching TRBD2. The V gene end was trimmed by 3 bases and the J gene end by 0 bases; junction bases not matched to a gene: 5. The CDR3 is 15 residues long. Germline V gene sequence: CDR1 DFQATT, CDR2 SNEGSKA (reference sequence). DNA of the CDR3: TGCAGTGCTAGCCCCCTAGCGGGTAGCACAGATACGCAGTATTTT. Its translation is CSASPLAGSTDTQYF.

This clonotype was counted many times. The CDR3 is CASGAIYYEQYF. For the CDR3, the DNA is TGTGCCAGCGGGGCGATCTACTACGAGCAGTACTTC. The rearrangement links TRBV12-3 or TRBV12-4 to TRBJ2-7; a weak D match, TRBD1 (5 bases). The CDR3 is 12 amino acids. V was shortened by 8 bases and J by 3 bases, with 11 bases between the two germline ends.

This clonotype was seen a few times. The rearrangement uses TRBV6-1 and TRBJ2-7; D perhaps matches TRBD1 (6 bases). The germline gives CDR1 MNHNS, CDR2 SASEGT. This CDR3 has 14 residues. V lost 6 bases, J lost 2 bases, and 14 bases lay in between. CDR3 protein: CASRPGDNAYEQYF. The CDR3 DNA is TGTGCCAGCAGACCCGGGGACAATGCCTACGAGCAGTACTTC.

This clonotype has a single count. The chain links TRBV18 to TRBJ1-4; D is uncertain. With 3 bases removed from V and 6 bases from J, the gap between germline ends came to 17 bases. The CDR3 contains 16 residues. Germline values: CDR1 KGHSH, CDR2 LQKENI. The CDR3 loop is CASSPPNRVEDEKLFF. Here the CDR3 DNA reads TGTGCCAGCTCACCGCCCAATAGGGTAGAGGATGAAAAACTGTTTTTT.

This clonotype was counted between two and nine times. CDR3 DNA: TGTGCCAGCAGCTTTATCCCCTACGAGCAGTACTTC. Protein: CASSFIPYEQYF. This rearrangement joins TRBV7-9 to TRBJ2-7; D is undetermined. Per the germline V gene, CDR1 is SEHNR and CDR2 is FQNEAQ (reference sequence). With 3 bases removed from V and 2 bases from J, the gap between germline ends came to 5 bases. The CDR3 is 12 amino acids.

This clonotype has just a few counts. The chain has TRBV20-1 and TRBJ2-2; 13 positions agree with TRBD2. V was pared by 5 bases and J by 0 bases, with 18 bases of the junction left unmatched. Germline V gene data show CDR1 as DFQATT and CDR2 as SNEGSKA (reference sequence). The CDR3 length is 21 residues. The CDR3 sequence is CSAGLAWEGLAGASNTGELFF. DNA for the CDR3: TGCAGTGCTGGCTTGGCCTGGGAAGGACTAGCGGGGGCTTCGAACACCGGGGAGCTGTTTTTT.